A selection of T cell receptor beta chains follows, all from one sample in a study of T cell responses to AZD1222 COVID-19 vaccine. Libraries were prepared by immunoSEQ multiplex PCR; TCRdb keeps only in-frame clonotypes and omits some of them. The sample carries roughly 120,000 clones, approximately 86% recorded once. Source: peripheral blood, taken on day 0 of AZD1222 vaccination. The receptors stem from an adult in good health. The CDR3 runs from the conserved cysteine through the conserved F or W. A D gene is named only where the DNA matches it firmly. Clone sizes are given selectively: once, few, many, or a class where the clone is expanded.

D | J | size | V | DNA | CDR3
TRBD2 | TRBJ2-7 | . | TRBV5-4 | TGTGCCAGCTCGTCTAGCGGGATTTTAGCCTACGAGCAGTACTTC | CASSSSGILAYEQYF
. | TRBJ2-7 | . | TRBV1 | TGCACCAGCAGCCAGCCTAGCAGGGACGAGCAGTACTTC | CTSSQPSRDEQYF
TRBD2 | TRBJ2-3 | . | TRBV24-1 | TGTGCCACCAGTGACCCCGGGACTAGCGGCACAGATACGCAGTATTTT | CATSDPGTSGTDTQYF
TRBD1 | TRBJ2-7 | . | TRBV19 | TGTGCCAGTAGTATGGGGACAGGGAGTGTGGAGCAGTACTTC | CASSMGTGSVEQYF
TRBD2 | TRBJ2-3 | . | TRBV10-2 | TGCGCCAGCCGGACTAGCGGGTCAGATACGCAGTATTTT | CASRTSGSDTQYF
. | TRBJ1-3 | . | TRBV27 | TGTGCCAGCAGTTTTGAACGGGGACCCGGAAACACCATATATTTT | CASSFERGPGNTIYF
TRBD2 | TRBJ2-1 | few | TRBV10-3 | TGTGCCATCAGTGAGTCGAAGGGGGGACTAGCGGGAGTGATGGAGCAGTTCTTC | CAISESKGGLAGVMEQFF
. | TRBJ2-1 | . | TRBV4-2 | TGTGCCAGCAGCCAAGAGGACTACAATGAGCAGTTCTTC | CASSQEDYNEQFF
. | TRBJ1-1 | . | TRBV5-4 | TGTGCCAGCAGCTTAGATAGCAACACTGAAGCTTTCTTT | CASSLDSNTEAFF
. | TRBJ1-5 | . | TRBV11-2 | TGTGCCAGCAGCTTAGGGCAAGGAGGTAATCAGCCCCAGCATTTT | CASSLGQGGNQPQHF
. | TRBJ2-5 | . | TRBV15 | TGTGCCACCAGCAGAGTCCTACGAGCAAGCCAAGAGACCCAGTACTTC | CATSRVLRASQETQYF
. | TRBJ2-7 | . | TRBV6-8 | TGTGCCAGCAGTCACCTCCGGGCCCCAGACGGTCTCGAGCAGTACTTC | CASSHLRAPDGLEQYF
. | TRBJ1-1 | . | TRBV28 | TGTGCCAGCAGTGTCCCCAGGGCTACGAACACTGAAGCTTTCTTT | CASSVPRATNTEAFF
. | TRBJ1-1 | . | TRBV7-3 | TGTGCCAGCAGCTCCAGACAGGCCACTGAAGCTTTCTTT | CASSSRQATEAFF
TRBD2 | TRBJ2-7 | . | TRBV24-1 | TGTGCCACCAGTAGACTAGCGGGGACCTCCTACGAGCAGTACTTC | CATSRLAGTSYEQYF
. | TRBJ2-1 | . | TRBV11-3 | TGTGCCAGCATCCCACCTAGGGGTTACAATGAGCAGTTCTTC | CASIPPRGYNEQFF
. | TRBJ1-5 | . | TRBV2 | TGTGCCAGCAGGGAAAATAGCAATCAGCCCCAGCATTTT | CASRENSNQPQHF
TRBD1 | TRBJ1-2 | few | TRBV27 | TGTGCCAGCAGTAGCACAGGGGTGTATGGCTACACCTTC | CASSSTGVYGYTF
TRBD2 | TRBJ2-5 | once | TRBV3-1/TRBV3-2 | TGTGCCAGCAGCCTCCGACTAGCGGGAGGGAGTCAGACCCAGTACTTC | CASSLRLAGGSQTQYF
TRBD1 | TRBJ2-7 | . | TRBV2 | TGTGCCAGCAGTGTGATCTCGGACAGGCTCGGGGAGCAGTACTTC | CASSVISDRLGEQYF
TRBD1 | TRBJ2-1 | . | TRBV3-1/TRBV3-2 | TGTGCCAGCAGCCAACAAGGACGAGGGGGCGAGCAGTTCTTC | CASSQQGRGGEQFF
. | TRBJ1-2 | . | TRBV10-2 | TGCGCCAGCAGGTTGGGCGTCCCCTATGGCTACACCTTC | CASRLGVPYGYTF
TRBD1 | TRBJ1-1 | . | TRBV7-9 | TGTGCCAGCAGTTTTGCCCGGGACAGGGGGCTCACTGAAGCTTTCTTT | CASSFARDRGLTEAFF
TRBD1 | TRBJ1-2 | . | TRBV27 | TGTGCCAGCAGTTCCCTGGACAGGGTCGGCTATGGCTACACCTTC | CASSSLDRVGYGYTF
TRBD1 | TRBJ2-1 | . | TRBV27 | TGTGCCAGCAAAAAGGGTCGACAGGGGGACAATGAGCAGTTCTTC | CASKKGRQGDNEQFF
. | TRBJ1-3 | . | TRBV7-6 | TGTGCCAGCAGCTTAGGGGTTGGAGACTCTGGAAACACCATATATTTT | CASSLGVGDSGNTIYF
. | TRBJ2-1 | . | TRBV18 | TGTGCCAGCTCACCCCCTAGCCTGTCCTACAATGAGCAGTTCTTC | CASSPPSLSYNEQFF
. | TRBJ2-1 | few | TRBV7-3 | TGTGCCAGCAGCTTAACTACCTACAATGAGCAGTTCTTC | CASSLTTYNEQFF
TRBD1 | TRBJ2-3 | . | TRBV29-1 | TGCAGCGTTGAACCGGGACAGGGGGCCACAGATACGCAGTATTTT | CSVEPGQGATDTQYF
TRBD1 | TRBJ1-4 | . | TRBV5-1 | TGCGCCAGCAGCCCCAGGGGGGCGGAAGAAAAACTGTTTTTT | CASSPRGAEEKLFF
. | TRBJ2-7 | . | TRBV3-1/TRBV3-2 | TGTGCCAGCAGCCAAGGTGGGCTACCCTACGAGCAGTACTTC | CASSQGGLPYEQYF
. | TRBJ2-1 | few | TRBV6-1 | TGTGCCAGCAGTGAAGGGGTCCGAAGTCACAATGAGCAGTTCTTC | CASSEGVRSHNEQFF
. | TRBJ2-7 | . | TRBV3-1/TRBV3-2 | TGTGCCAGCAGCCAAGACTCGGACGAGCAGTACTTC | CASSQDSDEQYF